This T cell receptor beta chain was identified during a study of vaccination effects on CD4 cells after COVID-19. Trimming took off 1 base at V and 0 bases at J, with 6 bases between the two ends. Looked up from germline, CDR1 is KGHSH and CDR2 is LQKENI. The CDR3 has 15 residues. Sequencing followed a ViraFEST assay step that expanded antigen-specific CD4+ T cells with viral peptide pools. Researchers isolated CD4+ T cells once 9 to 11 days of culture had elapsed. Vaccine administered to participants consisted of two doses of either BNT162b2 or mRNA-1273. The method was immunoSEQ multiplex PCR; TCRdb's version includes in-frame clones alone and lacks a portion of them. The data contain about 16,000 clones, 75% to 80% of them singletons. Remarks on this clone: Its antigen is undetermined.

This specimen consisted of CD4+ T cells from PBMCs cultured with HCoV-NL63 spike peptides, obtained after COVID-19 vaccination. This chain uses TRBV18 with TRBJ1-4; unclear D gene. The TCR comes from a human donor who received a COVID-19 vaccine. In DNA, the CDR3 is TGTGCCAGCTCACCACAGGGTTCAACTAATGAAAAACTGTTTTTT. It yields the protein CASSPQGSTNEKLFF.